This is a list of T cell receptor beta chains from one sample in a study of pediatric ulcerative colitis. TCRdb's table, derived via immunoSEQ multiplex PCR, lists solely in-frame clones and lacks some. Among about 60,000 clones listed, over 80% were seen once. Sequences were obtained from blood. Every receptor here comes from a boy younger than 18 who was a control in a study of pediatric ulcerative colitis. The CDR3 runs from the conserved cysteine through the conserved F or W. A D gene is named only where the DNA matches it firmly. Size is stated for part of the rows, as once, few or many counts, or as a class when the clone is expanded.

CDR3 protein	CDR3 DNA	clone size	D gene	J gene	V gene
CASSFPTGGTEKLFF	TGTGCCAGCAGCTTTCCCACAGGGGGCACTGAAAAACTGTTTTTT	few	TRBD1	TRBJ1-4	TRBV7-6
CASSSRPDSTEAFF	TGTGCCAGCAGCTCGCGACCGGACAGTACTGAAGCTTTCTTT	few	-	TRBJ1-1	TRBV7-2
CASSPLIDRTGPNTEAFF	TGTGCCAGCAGTCCACTCATAGACCGGACCGGACCGAACACTGAAGCTTTCTTT	-	-	TRBJ1-1	TRBV7-2
CASSGGTDNEQFF	TGCGCCAGCAGCGGGGGGACAGACAATGAGCAGTTCTTC	-	-	TRBJ2-1	TRBV5-1
CASRGAGGQNIQYF	TGTGCCAGCCGGGGGGCAGGGGGACAAAACATTCAGTACTTC	-	-	TRBJ2-4	TRBV6-5
CASSLGQGRYEQYF	TGTGCCAGCAGCTTGGGACAGGGTCGGTACGAGCAGTACTTC	-	TRBD1	TRBJ2-7	TRBV5-6
CATSSQGIGNTIYF	TGTGCCACCAGCAGTCAGGGGATAGGAAACACCATATATTTT	-	-	TRBJ1-3	TRBV15
CASSGVKGTGNNEQFF	TGTGCCAGCAGCGGCGTGAAGGGGACAGGTAACAATGAGCAGTTCTTC	-	TRBD1	TRBJ2-1	TRBV5-4
CASSVSTEGHNEQFF	TGTGCCAGCAGTGTGTCGACGGAGGGTCACAATGAGCAGTTCTTC	-	-	TRBJ2-1	TRBV6-1
CASSGFSTVNYGYTF	TGTGCCAGCAGCGGATTCTCGACAGTCAACTATGGCTACACCTTC	-	-	TRBJ1-2	TRBV6-1
CASRFTVQEQPQHF	TGTGCAAGTCGCTTCACGGTTCAGGAACAGCCCCAGCATTTT	-	-	TRBJ1-5	TRBV12-2
CAWSVGPGDSGNTIYF	TGTGCCTGGAGTGTAGGACCCGGGGACTCTGGAAACACCATATATTTT	-	-	TRBJ1-3	TRBV30
CASSSTGYQTGNTIYF	TGTGCCAGCAGTTCGACAGGATACCAGACTGGAAACACCATATATTTT	-	-	TRBJ1-3	TRBV28
CATKGPAKQQYF	TGTGCCACCAAGGGACCGGCTAAACAGCAGTACTTC	-	-	TRBJ2-7	TRBV27
CASGENEQFF	TGTGCCAGCGGAGAGAATGAGCAGTTCTTC	few	-	TRBJ2-1	TRBV6-5
CASSLDGQGSYEQYF	TGTGCCAGCAGCTTGGACGGCCAGGGCTCCTACGAGCAGTACTTC	-	-	TRBJ2-7	TRBV5-6
CASSGGTGTGMTGELFF	TGTGCCAGCAGTGGAGGGACCGGGACAGGGATGACCGGGGAGCTGTTTTTT	once	TRBD1	TRBJ2-2	TRBV25-1
CASSQNGGAGANVLTF	TGCGCCAGCAGCCAAAATGGGGGTGCTGGGGCCAACGTCCTGACTTTC	once	-	TRBJ2-6	TRBV4-3
CASSVGGGPLYSNEQFF	TGTGCCAGCAGCGTAGGAGGGGGCCCACTCTACTCCAATGAGCAGTTCTTC	-	TRBD1	TRBJ2-1	TRBV9
CASSLGLEWGEQYF	TGTGCCAGCAGTTTGGGGCTTGAATGGGGGGAGCAGTACTTC	-	-	TRBJ2-7	TRBV28
CAKTTGGMNTEAFF	TGTGCCAAGACGACAGGGGGGATGAACACTGAAGCTTTCTTT	-	TRBD1	TRBJ1-1	TRBV6-4
CASSLSWSPRGKYGYTF	TGTGCCAGCAGTTTAAGTTGGTCTCCCAGGGGGAAGTATGGCTACACCTTC	-	TRBD1	TRBJ1-2	TRBV28
CASSPRGDNYGYTF	TGTGCCAGCAGCCCCCGGGGGGATAACTATGGCTACACCTTC	few	-	TRBJ1-2	TRBV9
CASSLYRIGTEAFF	TGTGCCAGCAGCTTATACAGGATCGGCACTGAAGCTTTCTTT	-	-	TRBJ1-1	TRBV7-9
CASRTSQLRTYEQYF	TGTGCCAGCAGAACTTCACAGCTTAGGACATACGAGCAGTACTTC	-	-	TRBJ2-7	TRBV2
CASSNRLSADEQYF	TGTGCCAGCAGTAACAGGTTAAGCGCGGACGAGCAGTACTTC	-	-	TRBJ2-7	TRBV27
CAWSDPWTGVYGYTF	TGTGCCTGGAGTGACCCATGGACAGGGGTCTATGGCTACACCTTC	-	TRBD1	TRBJ1-2	TRBV30
CASRGEKGPSYGYTF	TGTGCCAGCAGAGGGGAGAAGGGGCCGAGCTATGGCTACACCTTC	-	-	TRBJ1-2	TRBV9
CASSIPGQGDTEAFF	TGTGCCAGCAGCATACCGGGACAGGGGGACACTGAAGCTTTCTTT	once	TRBD1	TRBJ1-1	TRBV5-4
CASSAPGDWANEQFF	TGTGCCAGCAGCGCTCCGGGAGACTGGGCCAATGAGCAGTTCTTC	-	-	TRBJ2-1	TRBV7-9
CATSRIPLTGQHF	TGTGCCACCAGCAGAATTCCCTTAACTGGGCAGCATTTT	-	-	TRBJ1-5	TRBV15
CASSYSIQGDGYTF	TGTGCCAGCAGTTACTCGATCCAGGGGGATGGCTACACCTTC	-	TRBD1	TRBJ1-2	TRBV6-5
CASSVVGTDYNEQFF	TGTGCCAGCAGCGTAGTTGGGACCGACTACAATGAGCAGTTCTTC	-	-	TRBJ2-1	TRBV9
CASSESESSYNEQFF	TGTGCCAGCAGTGAATCCGAGAGCTCCTACAATGAGCAGTTCTTC	-	-	TRBJ2-1	TRBV6-4
CASSQAQTGGGYEQYF	TGCGCCAGCAGCCAAGCCCAGACAGGGGGAGGCTACGAGCAGTACTTC	once	TRBD1	TRBJ2-7	TRBV4-3
CASRRTLRGVTDTQYF	TGTGCCAGCAGGCGAACTTTGAGGGGGGTCACAGATACGCAGTATTTT	-	-	TRBJ2-3	TRBV27
CASSFTSGSGEQFF	TGTGCCAGCAGCTTTACTAGCGGGAGTGGTGAGCAGTTCTTC	-	TRBD2	TRBJ2-1	TRBV7-9
CASSAGYTGELFF	TGTGCCAGCAGTGCCGGGTACACCGGGGAGCTGTTTTTT	-	-	TRBJ2-2	TRBV6-4
CASSLWTSGSLSTGELFF	TGTGCCAGCAGTCTCTGGACTAGCGGGAGTTTGAGCACCGGGGAGCTGTTTTTT	-	TRBD2	TRBJ2-2	TRBV27
CASSPVSRGGGGSQETQYF	TGCGCCAGCAGCCCCGTGAGCAGGGGCGGTGGGGGGTCCCAAGAGACCCAGTACTTC	once	-	TRBJ2-5	TRBV4-1
CASSETGSNQPQHF	TGTGCCAGCAGTGAAACAGGATCGAATCAGCCCCAGCATTTT	-	-	TRBJ1-5	TRBV6-1
CAWSVSDRDTQYF	TGTGCCTGGAGTGTCTCTGACCGGGATACGCAGTATTTT	-	-	TRBJ2-3	TRBV30
CASSLAQGTFYEQYF	TGCGCCAGCAGCTTGGCACAGGGAACATTCTACGAGCAGTACTTC	-	-	TRBJ2-7	TRBV5-1
CASSSGTGGNLSGYTF	TGTGCCAGCTCTTCAGGGACAGGGGGCAATCTGTCTGGCTACACCTTC	few	TRBD1	TRBJ1-2	TRBV18
CASSPPSGGHQPQHF	TGTGCCAGCTCACCCCCTTCCGGGGGGCATCAGCCCCAGCATTTT	-	-	TRBJ1-5	TRBV18
CSVVEGLASYEQYF	TGCAGCGTTGTAGAGGGACTAGCATCCTACGAGCAGTACTTC	few	TRBD2	TRBJ2-7	TRBV29-1
CASSFGEGNTIYF	TGTGCCAGCAGCTTTGGGGAAGGAAACACCATATATTTT	-	-	TRBJ1-3	TRBV5-6
CASSLVRERGLEPQHF	TGTGCCAGCAGCTTAGTCAGGGAACGGGGACTGGAGCCCCAGCATTTT	once	-	TRBJ1-5	TRBV7-9
CASRGWRGTYNEQFF	TGTGCCAGTAGGGGGTGGAGGGGGACCTACAATGAGCAGTTCTTC	-	-	TRBJ2-1	TRBV19
CASSPQGIYGYTF	TGTGCCAGCAGTCCACAGGGTATCTATGGCTACACCTTC	-	-	TRBJ1-2	TRBV27
CASSIGTVYNSPLHF	TGTGCCAGTAGCATCGGGACAGTGTATAATTCACCCCTCCACTTT	-	TRBD1	TRBJ1-6	TRBV19
CASSHGRVAGARNEQYF	TGCGCCAGCAGCCACGGTCGAGTTGCGGGAGCTCGGAACGAGCAGTACTTC	-	TRBD2	TRBJ2-7	TRBV4-1
CASSEAGRAKNQPQHF	TGTGCCAGCAGTGAAGCTGGCAGGGCTAAGAATCAGCCCCAGCATTTT	-	-	TRBJ1-5	TRBV2
CASALFNEQYF	TGTGCCAGCGCCCTGTTCAACGAGCAGTACTTC	-	-	TRBJ2-7	TRBV2
CASSSGTGGDTQYF	TGTGCCAGCAGTTCCGGGACAGGAGGAGATACGCAGTATTTT	-	TRBD1	TRBJ2-3	TRBV6-1
CASSLARGYDTQYF	TGCGCCAGCAGCTTGGCCAGGGGATACGATACGCAGTATTTT	-	-	TRBJ2-3	TRBV5-1
CSVRTHYGYTF	TGCAGCGTACGGACTCACTATGGCTACACCTTC	-	-	TRBJ1-2	TRBV29-1
CASSNQSGPYNEQFF	TGTGCCAGCAGCAACCAGAGCGGGCCCTACAATGAGCAGTTCTTC	-	-	TRBJ2-1	TRBV21-1